The 24 T cell receptor beta chains below were found in one sample sequenced in a study of shared clonotypes between healthy human individuals. CD45RO-negative CD8 cells positively selected for CCR7 made up the naive population, which excluded terminally differentiated effector memory CD45RA+ cells. Profiling relied on immunoSEQ multiplex PCR, and the TCRdb table lists in-frame clones only, not all of them. The table shows around 2,100,000 clones, with approximately 94% occurring only once. Source material: naive CD8+ T cells sorted from blood. The receptors stem from a man younger than 35 in good health.

This chain links TRBV9 with TRBJ1-2; TRBD1 aligns across 7 bases. The V gene's germline CDR1 is SGDLS and CDR2 YYNGEE. Trimming took 4 bases from V and 0 from J; bases not matched to a gene: 6. This CDR3 contains 15 residues. The CDR3 sequence is CASSPGQIANYGYTF. The CDR3 region has the DNA TGTGCCAGCAGCCCGGGACAGATAGCTAACTATGGCTACACCTTC. Variable domain in full (rest from reference TRBV9 and TRBJ1-2): DSGVTQTPKHLITATGQRVTLRCSPRSGDLSVYWYQQSLDQGLQFLIQYYNGEERAKGNILERFSAQQFPDLHSELNLSSLELGDSALYFCASSPGQIANYGYTFGSGTRLTVV.

The genes are TRBV27 and TRBJ1-2; TRBD1 might be the D (6 bases). Germline loops: CDR1 MNHEY, CDR2 SMNVEV (reference sequence). The CDR3 contains 15 residues. V was shortened by 2 bases and J by 8 bases, with 18 bases between the two germline ends. The CDR3 sequence: CASSLGAGDVRGYTF. The CDR3 DNA is TGTGCCAGCAGTTTAGGGGCAGGGGACGTTCGCGGCTACACCTTC.

The V and J genes are TRBV11-2 and TRBJ2-1; TRBD2 matches at 8 bases. V trimming: 6 bases; J trimming: 0 bases; junction bases outside the gene matches: 10. Germline V CDR1 and CDR2: SGHAT, FQNNGV. The CDR3 spans 17 residues. The CDR3 here is CASRPPVAGRSYNEQFF. CDR3 bases: TGTGCCAGCAGGCCCCCCGTAGCGGGGCGCTCCTACAATGAGCAGTTCTTC.

The V and J genes are TRBV7-2 and TRBJ2-1, with 10 bases identical to TRBD2. Germline V gene sequence: CDR1 SGHTA, CDR2 FQGNSA. CDR3 length equals 15 residues. The V segment lost 3 bases and the J segment 7 bases; nucleotides outside the gene matches: 6. For the CDR3, the DNA is TGTGCCAGCAGCTTGGAGCGGGGGGGTCGGAATGAGCAGTTCTTC. Translation: CASSLERGGRNEQFF.

In regard to this clone: Other DNA variants within this sample encode the same CDR3. The J gene is TRBJ1-2, the V gene TRBV6-6; 7 nucleotides match TRBD1. Germline CDR1 reads MNHNY; CDR2 reads SVGAGI (reference sequence). The CDR3 has 13 residues. Trimming took 2 bases from V and 6 from J; bases not matched to a gene: 3. For the CDR3, the DNA is TGTGCCAGCAGTTACGGCCAGGGGGATGGCTACACCTTC. Amino acid sequence: CASSYGQGDGYTF.

The genes are TRBV10-1 and TRBJ2-3; TRBD2 agrees at 7 bases. The CDR3 length is 15 residues. Germline V gene data show CDR1 as WNHNN and CDR2 as SYGVQD (reference sequence). After removal of 4 bases from V and 2 bases from J, the junction contained 6 bases not matched to a gene. CDR3 protein: CASSAGTTPTDTQYF. The DNA of the CDR3 is TGCGCCAGCAGTGCCGGGACTACACCCACAGATACGCAGTATTTT.

The rearrangement links TRBV29-1 to TRBJ1-2, with D tentatively TRBD1 (5 bases). The V end was cut by 6 bases, the J end by 9 bases, with 20 bases between. CDR1 and CDR2 (germline): SQVTM, ANQGSEA. This CDR3 comprises 13 residues. Here the CDR3 reads CSVSKGTLDRYTF. The CDR3 nucleotides read TGCAGCGTGTCAAAAGGGACCCTAGATCGCTACACCTTC.

The chain carries TRBV5-6 and TRBJ1-1, with unresolved D. The germline V gene encodes CDR1 SGHDT and CDR2 YYEEEE. The CDR3 has 13 residues. Deletions cut 2 bases from V and 0 bases from J, with 5 bases between. In DNA form, the CDR3 reads TGTGCCAGCAGCTTTGGCATGAACACTGAAGCTTTCTTT. Translated: CASSFGMNTEAFF. The full variable domain, completed using reference TRBV5-6 and TRBJ1-1, is DAGVTQSPTHLIKTRGQQVTLRCSPKSGHDTVSWYQQALGQGPQFIFQYYEEEERQRGNFPDRFSGHQFPNYSSELNVNALLLGDSALYLCASSFGMNTEAFFGQGTRLTVV.

The rearrangement uses TRBV7-9 and TRBJ1-4; D is unresolved. Germline V gives CDR1 SEHNR, CDR2 FQNEAQ (reference sequence). V was shortened by 7 bases and J by 8 bases, with 14 bases between the two germline ends. The CDR3 spans 13 residues. This CDR3 reads CASTRELREKLFF. DNA of the CDR3: TGTGCCAGCACCAGAGAGTTGCGAGAAAAACTGTTTTTT.

This clone has a single count. The V call is TRBV7-9, the J call TRBJ1-1; D is undetermined. This CDR3 has 12 residues. Trimming removed 11 bases at V and 1 base at J, with 11 bases between. Germline CDR1 and CDR2: SEHNR and FQNEAQ (reference sequence). CDR3 nucleotides: TGTGCCGAAAGTCTGGGGAACACTGAAGCTTTCTTT. Translated, it gives CAESLGNTEAFF. The variable domain in full, with the rest retrieved from reference TRBV7-9 and TRBJ1-1, is DTGVSQNPRHKITKRGQNVTFRCDPISEHNRLYWYRQTLGQGPEFLTYFQNEAQLEKSRLLSDRFSAERPKGSFSTLEIQRTEQGDSAMYLCAESLGNTEAFFGQGTRLTVV.

The rearrangement joins TRBV2 to TRBJ2-1, with D possibly being TRBD2 (5 bases). Trimming took 6 bases from V and 7 from J, leaving 13 bases between them. The germline gives CDR1 SNHLY, CDR2 FYNNEI. The CDR3 consists of 13 residues. The CDR3 DNA reads as TGTGCCAGCAGACTCATCACTAGTAATGAGCAGTTCTTC. It yields the protein CASRLITSNEQFF.

Points on this clone: Other DNA variants within this sample encode the same CDR3. V is TRBV28 and J is TRBJ1-2, with no clear D. The CDR3 has 13 amino acids. V lost 2 bases and J 4 bases, leaving 8 bases between the germline ends. Looked up from germline, CDR1 is MDHEN and CDR2 is SYDVKM. CDR3 protein: CASSLRSSYGYTF. In DNA form, the CDR3 reads TGTGCCAGCAGTTTAAGGAGTAGCTATGGCTACACCTTC.

The rearrangement uses TRBV13 and TRBJ2-7; D remains ambiguous. This CDR3 has 13 amino acids. CDR1 and CDR2 (germline): PRHDT, FYEKMQ (reference sequence). V lost 0 bases to trimming and J lost 3 bases, with 6 bases between them. The CDR3 protein is CASSLGAIYEQYF. CDR3 DNA: TGTGCCAGCAGCTTAGGCGCCATCTACGAGCAGTACTTC.

The gene calls are TRBV6-6 and TRBJ2-3; D remains unclear. Germline V gene lookup returns CDR1 MNHNY and CDR2 SVGAGI (reference sequence). This CDR3 is built from 14 residues. Trimming took 5 bases from V and 2 from J, leaving 11 bases between them. In nucleotides, the CDR3 is TGTGCCAGCAGTCCCCGCGGTGACACAGATACGCAGTATTTT. Its translation is CASSPRGDTDTQYF.

V gene TRBV9 combines with J gene TRBJ1-4; D is ambiguous. V was shortened by 6 bases and J by 0 bases, with 12 bases between the two germline ends. The CDR3 length is 15 residues. Germline lookup yields CDR1 SGDLS and CDR2 YYNGEE. DNA of the CDR3: TGTGCCAGCACGAAGTCCGGTGCAACTAATGAAAAACTGTTTTTT. This codes for CASTKSGATNEKLFF.

This chain uses TRBV7-9 with TRBJ2-5; the D gene is possibly TRBD1 (6 bases). V lost 3 bases and J 5 bases, leaving 19 bases between the germline ends. The CDR3 totals 16 residues. Germline values: CDR1 SEHNR, CDR2 FQNEAQ (reference sequence). The CDR3 reads CASSLAGGGLMETQYF. The CDR3 DNA sequence: TGTGCCAGCAGCTTGGCTGGGGGCGGGTTAATGGAGACCCAGTACTTC.

The rearrangement joins TRBV6-6 to TRBJ1-1; D remains unclear. The V end lost 4 bases, the J end lost 0 bases, and 6 bases lay between the germline ends. Germline V gives CDR1 MNHNY, CDR2 SVGAGI (reference sequence). The CDR3 extends over 13 amino acids. The CDR3: CASSSSMNTEAFF. The DNA for the CDR3 is TGTGCCAGCAGTTCCAGCATGAACACTGAAGCTTTCTTT.

The rearrangement uses TRBV28 and TRBJ2-6; a possible D gene is TRBD1 (6 bases). The V gene's germline CDR1 is MDHEN and CDR2 SYDVKM. With 4 bases removed from V and 5 bases from J, the gap between germline ends came to 6 bases. This CDR3 has 13 residues. The DNA for the CDR3 is TGTGCCAGCAGTTGGGACAGGGCCAACGTCCTGACTTTC. Translating it yields CASSWDRANVLTF.

V is TRBV30 and J is TRBJ1-1; TRBD1 matches 7 bases. Trimming took 0 bases from V and 6 from J; bases not matched to a gene: 7. The CDR3 contains 14 residues. Germline-derived CDR1 and CDR2 are GTSNPN and SVGIG (reference sequence). CDR3: CAWSVAGGGPEAFF. CDR3 DNA sequence: TGTGCCTGGAGTGTAGCAGGGGGAGGACCTGAAGCTTTCTTT.

V gene TRBV10-1 combines with J gene TRBJ2-2; D may be TRBD2 (5 bases). V lost 3 bases and J 4 bases, leaving 15 bases between the germline ends. Germline values: CDR1 WNHNN, CDR2 SYGVQD (reference sequence). CDR3 length: 16 amino acids. The CDR3 loop reads CASSDKLDGITGELFF. The CDR3 bases are TGCGCCAGCAGTGATAAACTAGACGGGATCACCGGGGAGCTGTTTTTT.

The chain uses TRBV7-9 and TRBJ2-5; D is ambiguous. V gave up 5 bases and J gave up 3 bases, with 13 bases separating them. CDR1 is SEHNR and CDR2 is FQNEAQ in the germline V gene (reference sequence). There are 14 residues in the CDR3. The CDR3 DNA sequence: TGTGCCAGCAGCCACTTGAGCCCCGAAGAGACCCAGTACTTC. Encoded protein: CASSHLSPEETQYF.

This chain uses TRBV5-4 with TRBJ2-7; D perhaps matches TRBD1 (5 bases). Trimming removed 4 bases from V and 4 bases from J, with 12 bases in between. Germline CDR1 and CDR2: SGHNT and YYREEE (reference sequence). CDR3 length: 13 amino acids. CDR3 amino acids: CASSVDRVYEQYF. CDR3 sequence (DNA): TGTGCCAGCAGCGTTGACAGAGTATACGAGCAGTACTTC.

CDR3 DNA sequence: TGCGCCAGCAGCTCAGGACAGGGAGACACTGAAGCTTTCTTT. Protein: CASSSGQGDTEAFF. The V and J genes are TRBV5-1 and TRBJ1-1, with 8 bases lining up with TRBD1. CDR3 length: 14 residues. CDR1 and CDR2 from the germline V gene are SGHRS and YFSETQ. V trimming: 3 bases; J trimming: 3 bases; junction bases outside the gene matches: 4.

The V gene is TRBV5-6, the J gene TRBJ2-7; D unresolved. Trimming removed 4 bases at V and 6 bases at J, with 14 bases between. The germline V gene has CDR1 SGHDT and CDR2 YYEEEE. The CDR3 extends over 13 amino acids. The CDR3 nucleotides read TGTGCCAGCAGCCCGATGCAGAGCCTCGAGCAGTACTTC. Translating gives CASSPMQSLEQYF. Full variable domain (missing parts from reference TRBV5-6 and TRBJ2-7): DAGVTQSPTHLIKTRGQQVTLRCSPKSGHDTVSWYQQALGQGPQFIFQYYEEEERQRGNFPDRFSGHQFPNYSSELNVNALLLGDSALYLCASSPMQSLEQYFGPGTRLTVT.